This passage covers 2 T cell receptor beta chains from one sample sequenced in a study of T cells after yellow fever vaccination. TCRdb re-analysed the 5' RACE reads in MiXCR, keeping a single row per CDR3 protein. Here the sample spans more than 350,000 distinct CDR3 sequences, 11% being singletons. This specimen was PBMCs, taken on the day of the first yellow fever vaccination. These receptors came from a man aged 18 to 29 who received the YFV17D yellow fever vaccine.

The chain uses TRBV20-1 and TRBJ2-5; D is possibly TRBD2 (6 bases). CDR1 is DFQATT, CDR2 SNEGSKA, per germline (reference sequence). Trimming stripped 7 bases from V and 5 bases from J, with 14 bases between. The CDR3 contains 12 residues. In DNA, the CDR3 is TGCAGTGTCACGACTAGTGCTGAGACCCAGTACTTC. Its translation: CSVTTSAETQYF.

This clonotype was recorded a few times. DNA for the CDR3: TGTGCCTCCAGGGAGATAGCGGGGGGGTCCCTGAGTCGGACCCAGTACTTC. Protein: CASREIAGGSLSRTQYF. The rearrangement links TRBV10-3 to TRBJ2-5; 11 nucleotides agree with TRBD2. V shed 11 bases, J shed 7 bases, and the junction held 21 bases outside the gene matches. The CDR3 sequence is 17 residues long. Germline lookup yields CDR1 ENHRY and CDR2 SYGVKD.